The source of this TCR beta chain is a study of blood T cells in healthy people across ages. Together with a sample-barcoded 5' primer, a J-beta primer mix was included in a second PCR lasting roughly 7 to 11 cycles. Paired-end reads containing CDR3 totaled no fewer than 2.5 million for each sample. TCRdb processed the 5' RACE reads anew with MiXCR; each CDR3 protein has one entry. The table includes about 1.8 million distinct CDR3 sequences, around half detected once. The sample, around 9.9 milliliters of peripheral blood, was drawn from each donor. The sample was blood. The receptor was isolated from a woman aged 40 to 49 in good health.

The CDR3 DNA sequence: TGTGCCAGCCTAGCGGGGGCAATCACAGATACGCAGTATTTT. Translation: CASLAGAITDTQYF. V gene TRBV11-2 combines with J gene TRBJ2-3, with 10 bases identical to TRBD2. The germline gives CDR1 SGHAT, CDR2 FQNNGV. This CDR3 has 14 amino acids. With V trimmed by 8 bases and J by 2 bases, 4 bases remained unmatched.